What follows are 8 T cell receptor beta chains derived from one specimen sequenced in a study of T-cell reconstitution after alpha-beta-depleted transplantation in children. For TCRbeta, the library was prepared with unique molecular identifiers. TCRdb analysed the PCR reads with MiXCR anew, one entry per CDR3 protein. The sample includes around 580,000 distinct CDR3 sequences, more than 20% seen only once; the top ten take 14%. The sequencing used PBMCs, mostly from graft donor cells, collected 360 days after TCRalphabeta/CD19-depleted stem cell transplant. Receptors originate from a boy younger than two who had a stem cell transplant for acute myeloid leukemia, so the T cells may come from the graft donor.

This clonotype was counted a few times. The rearrangement uses TRBV20-1 and TRBJ2-5; D is uncertain. The CDR3 totals 12 residues. V lost 5 bases and J lost 2, with 9 bases in between. Germline lookup yields CDR1 DFQATT and CDR2 SNEGSKA (reference sequence). The CDR3 nucleotides read TGCAGTGCTCGGACCTCGCAAGAGACCCAGTACTTC. Amino acids: CSARTSQETQYF.

The genes are TRBV12-3 or TRBV12-4 and TRBJ2-3, with 8 bases that match TRBD1. This CDR3 is built from 16 residues. Trimming at V came to 4 bases and at J to 2 bases, leaving 8 bases not matched to a gene. The CDR3 sequence: CASSSRTGRVTDTQYF. The CDR3 region has the DNA TGTGCCAGCAGTTCCCGGACAGGGAGAGTCACAGATACGCAGTATTTT.

This clonotype was detected only once. This rearrangement joins TRBV7-9 to TRBJ1-2; tentatively, D is TRBD1 (5 bases). The V gene's germline CDR1 is SEHNR and CDR2 FQNEAQ (reference sequence). The CDR3 loop spans 16 amino acids. Trimming left V 2 bases short and J 2 bases short, with 15 bases between. The CDR3 region is CASSLHGAEGNYGYTF. Here the CDR3 DNA reads TGTGCCAGCAGCTTACATGGGGCGGAAGGAAACTATGGCTACACCTTC.

The chain employs TRBV25-1 and TRBJ2-3; D gene uncertain. The CDR3 has 13 residues. The ends were cut back, 3 bases at V and 6 bases at J, with 10 bases in the middle. Germline values: CDR1 MGHDK, CDR2 SYGVNS. In nucleotides, the CDR3 is TGTGCCAGCAGTGAGGACGGTTTGGATACGCAGTATTTT. Protein sequence: CASSEDGLDTQYF.

This clonotype was recorded a few times. V is TRBV5-6 and J is TRBJ2-5; D not resolved. Germline loops: CDR1 SGHDT, CDR2 YYEEEE. This CDR3 contains 13 residues. Trimming shortened V by 1 base and J by 1 base, and 5 bases separated the two germline ends. Here the CDR3 reads CASSLYPQETQYF. Written as DNA, the CDR3 is TGTGCCAGCAGCTTGTACCCCCAAGAGACCCAGTACTTC. Combining the CDR3 with reference TRBV5-6 and TRBJ2-5 gives the whole variable domain DAGVTQSPTHLIKTRGQQVTLRCSPKSGHDTVSWYQQALGQGPQFIFQYYEEEERQRGNFPDRFSGHQFPNYSSELNVNALLLGDSALYLCASSLYPQETQYFGPGTRLLVL.

The J gene is TRBJ2-7, the V gene TRBV12-3 or TRBV12-4; TRBD2 matches 11 bases. The CDR3 has 14 amino acids. The V segment lost 6 bases and the J segment 5 bases; nucleotides outside the gene matches: 6. CDR3 amino acids: CASRRSGGADEQYF. CDR3 nucleotide sequence: TGTGCCAGCAGACGTAGCGGGGGGGCAGACGAGCAGTACTTC.

V is TRBV10-3 and J is TRBJ2-1, with D tentatively TRBD1 or TRBD2 (5 bases each). This CDR3 has 11 residues. Germline V gene data show CDR1 as ENHRY and CDR2 as SYGVKD. Trimming took 6 bases from V and 8 from J, leaving 8 bases between them. The CDR3 DNA reads TGTGCCATCAGGGGGGTCGATGAGCAGTTCTTC. Its translation: CAIRGVDEQFF.

The V and J genes are TRBV6-2 or TRBV6-3 and TRBJ2-5, with D perhaps TRBD2 (6 bases). The germline gives CDR1 MNHEY, CDR2 SVGEGT. This CDR3 region has 13 residues. Trimming cost V 8 bases and J 4 bases, with 14 bases left between them. This CDR3 reads CASRTGVGETQYF. The CDR3 DNA follows: TGTGCCAGCCGCACGGGAGTCGGAGAGACCCAGTACTTC.